The present entry profiles one T cell receptor (beta chain) with its context. The antigen is unknown. This entry comes from a study of vaccination effects on CD4 cells after COVID-19. Only in-frame clones appear in the TCRdb table, and some are missing; sequencing was by immunoSEQ multiplex PCR. The repertoire holds around 30,000 clones, with 72% as singletons. Study conclusions and caveats: Convalescent patients were scarce, and early post-infection timepoints were absent.

Antigen-specific CD4+ T cells were expanded with viral peptide pools in the ViraFEST assay before sequencing. Following culture for around 9 days, CD4+ T cells were isolated. Of the BNT162b2 and mRNA-1273 vaccines, participants received two doses of one or the other. The CDR3 sequence is 14 residues long. The germline gives CDR1 SGHDT, CDR2 YYEEEE. Trimming took 1 base from V and 1 from J, leaving 8 bases between them. The sample in question was CD4+ T cells from PBMCs cultured with HCoV-229E spike peptides, obtained after COVID-19 vaccination. The sequence was collected from a human donor who received a COVID-19 vaccine. This chain uses TRBV5-6 with TRBJ2-5, with D tentatively TRBD2 (5 bases). The CDR3: CASSLTGIQETQYF. The CDR3 region has the DNA TGTGCCAGCAGCTTGACGGGAATCCAAGAGACCCAGTACTTC.